One T cell receptor (beta chain) is described in this entry. The ends lost 1 base at V and 2 bases at J; junction bases unmatched: 6. The CDR3 is 16 residues long. Germline-derived CDR1 and CDR2 are SGHAT and FQNNGV. The data originate from a study of T cell repertoires in ileal Crohn's disease. Overall study: At surgery, 35% of patients smoked, with median disease duration 7.9 years.

Patients were adults with ileal or ileocolonic Crohn's disease needing resection. Data came from immunoSEQ multiplex PCR; TCRdb stores just in-frame clones and leaves some out. The sample holds approximately 12,000 clones; more than 60% are singletons and the top ten take roughly 4.7%. The rearrangement joins TRBV11-2 to TRBJ2-7, with 9 bases matching TRBD1. This receptor was taken from an adult with Crohn's disease. The sequenced sample consisted of ileal tissue. The CDR3 sequence: CASSLVRDRGTYEQYF. CDR3 in DNA: TGTGCCAGCAGCTTAGTGCGAGACAGGGGGACCTACGAGCAGTACTTC.